The clone carrying this T cell receptor (beta chain) has only a few counts. Its antigen is currently unknown. Germline V CDR1 and CDR2: SGHTA, FQGNSA. Losses at the gene ends were 8 bases for V and 2 bases for J; bases not matched to a gene: 9. The CDR3 sequence is 15 residues long. The record originates from a study of beta chain features in type 1 diabetes. On the study more broadly: When patients were set against healthy donors, age, gender and cell yields were similar.

Study outcomes and limitations: All four CD4+ subsets from Type 1 diabetes patients carried moderately but significantly shorter TCRB CDR3s.

What was sequenced were expressed TCRB transcripts, since all of the isolated RNA had been reverse transcribed. Generated by immunoSEQ multiplex PCR, the TCRdb table keeps only in-frame clones and is missing some. The sample has some 500,000 clones; about an eighth are singletons. The clonotype originates from a woman under 30 in good health. Sample: naive CD4+ T cells from blood. The chain joins TRBV7-2 to TRBJ2-5, with 9 bases that match TRBD2. The chain's CDR3 is CASRRSGGLQETQYF. The CDR3 bases are TGTGCCAGCCGACGTAGCGGGGGACTTCAAGAGACCCAGTACTTC.